The 16 T cell receptor beta chains listed next were all sequenced from one sample in a study of T cells after yellow fever vaccination. A single record per CDR3 protein comes from TCRdb applying MiXCR to the 5' RACE reads. The sample shows around 310,000 distinct CDR3 sequences, around 4.5% of them seen only once. Sequencing was performed on PBMCs, taken 15 days after the yellow fever booster vaccination. The source of these receptors is a man between 18 and 29 years old who received the YFV17D yellow fever vaccine.

In its sample, this clonotype was seen a few times. The chain joins TRBV12-3 or TRBV12-4 to TRBJ1-2; D might be TRBD1 (6 bases). The CDR3 sequence is 15 residues long. Trimming stripped 1 base from V and 4 bases from J, with 13 bases between. The CDR3 bases are TGTGCCAGCAGTTTAGAGGGGGGCGCTTCCTATGGCTACACCTTC. Protein sequence: CASSLEGGASYGYTF.

This clonotype was seen a handful of times. The rearrangement uses TRBV28 and TRBJ2-7; weak D call: TRBD1 (6 bases). With 3 bases removed from V and 7 bases from J, the gap between germline ends came to 13 bases. Per the germline V gene, CDR1 is MDHEN and CDR2 is SYDVKM. The CDR3 consists of 13 residues. As DNA, the CDR3 is TGTGCCAGCAGTTTCCAGGGGATGGGAGAGCAGTACGTC. It encodes CASSFQGMGEQYV.

This clonotype was observed a few times. The gene calls are TRBV5-6 and TRBJ2-3; D is perhaps TRBD2 (6 bases). This CDR3 has 14 amino acids. V lost 6 bases, J lost 0 bases, and 11 bases lay in between. In germline, CDR1 is SGHDT, CDR2 YYEEEE. The CDR3 reads CASTDYASTDTQYF. The CDR3 region has the DNA TGTGCCAGCACGGACTATGCTAGCACAGATACGCAGTATTTT.

This clonotype was seen a few times. The chain carries TRBV4-3 and TRBJ1-4; no clear D gene. The CDR3 is 15 residues long. Trimming took 4 bases from V and 0 from J, leaving 9 bases between them. Germline-derived CDR1 and CDR2 are LGHNA and YSLEER. This CDR3 reads CASSPRPATNEKLFF. CDR3 nucleotides: TGCGCCAGCAGCCCTCGGCCAGCAACTAATGAAAAACTGTTTTTT.

This clonotype was recorded a few times. This chain connects TRBV30 to TRBJ2-3, with D maybe TRBD1 (6 bases). Trimming removed 5 bases at V and 12 bases at J, with 24 bases between. Germline V CDR1 and CDR2: GTSNPN, SVGIG (reference sequence). This CDR3 is 14 amino acids long. The CDR3, as DNA: TGTGCCTGGTCTGACTCCGGAACAGGGATCAGACAGTATTTT. This encodes CAWSDSGTGIRQYF.

The rearrangement links TRBV20-1 to TRBJ2-1; perhaps TRBD1 as D (6 bases). The germline V gene has CDR1 DFQATT and CDR2 SNEGSKA (reference sequence). Trimming took 0 bases from V and 3 from J, leaving 12 bases between them. CDR3 length equals 15 residues. The CDR3: CSAREGTGNYNEQFF. The CDR3 region has the DNA TGCAGTGCTAGAGAGGGAACAGGGAACTACAATGAGCAGTTCTTC.

The CDR3, as DNA: TGTGCCAGCAGCGACGGCCTCGCCTACAATGAGCAGTTCTTC. This translates into CASSDGLAYNEQFF. This chain uses TRBV5-4 with TRBJ2-1, with unresolved D. V was pared by 4 bases and J by 2 bases, with 10 bases between. Germline CDR1 SGHNT, CDR2 YYREEE (reference sequence). This CDR3 contains 14 residues.

This chain connects TRBV7-2 to TRBJ1-1; 8 bases map to TRBD1. Germline trimming cut 1 base from V and 11 bases from J; bases unmatched to any gene: 15. Germline loops: CDR1 SGHTA, CDR2 FQGNSA. This CDR3 contains 16 residues. CDR3 sequence (DNA): TGTGCCAGCAGCTTAGATCTCTCCGGGACTAGGGACAGGGCTTTCTTT. Translation gives CASSLDLSGTRDRAFF.

This clonotype was seen only a few times. The genes are TRBV7-6 and TRBJ1-1; no reliable D call. This CDR3 has 15 amino acids. The V and J ends lost 5 bases and 1 base respectively, with 14 bases between them. CDR1 SGHVS and CDR2 FNYEAQ come from the germline V gene. CDR3 residues: CASSPRPGRNTEAFF. CDR3 coding DNA: TGTGCCAGCAGCCCCAGGCCTGGGAGGAACACTGAAGCTTTCTTT.

In its sample, this clonotype was seen a few times. DNA for the CDR3: TGCAGTGCTAAACAGGGGGTTTATAGGGAGACCCAGTACTTC. Its translation is CSAKQGVYRETQYF. V and J are TRBV20-1 and TRBJ2-5, with 8 bases that match TRBD1. The CDR3 length is 14 residues. Germline V gene data show CDR1 as DFQATT and CDR2 as SNEGSKA (reference sequence). With 4 bases clipped from V and 5 bases from J, the junction kept 9 bases outside the gene matches.

The table lists this clonotype with many counts. The genes are TRBV7-2 and TRBJ2-3; D not resolved. Germline V CDR1 and CDR2: SGHTA, FQGNSA. The CDR3 length is 15 residues. V lost 5 bases, J lost 2 bases, and 14 bases lay in between. CDR3 coding DNA: TGTGCCAGCAGCCGCTGGGCCCTACCCACAGATACGCAGTATTTT. The encoded protein is CASSRWALPTDTQYF.

This clonotype was detected only a few times. The V gene is TRBV29-1, the J gene TRBJ2-1, with D tentatively TRBD2 (6 bases). CDR3 length equals 15 residues. Trimming stripped 1 base from V and 5 bases from J, with 15 bases between. In germline, CDR1 is SQVTM, CDR2 ANQGSEA. This chain's CDR3 is CSVEVGLQSHNEQFF. CDR3 sequence (DNA): TGCAGCGTTGAAGTGGGACTCCAAAGTCACAATGAGCAGTTCTTC.

Ten or more counts support this clonotype. One end of the junction does not line up with germline, which may come from a read error. CDR3 sequence reads: CASSLDRGTDTQYF. The CDR3 DNA follows: TGTGCCAGCAGTTTAGACAGGGGCACAGATACGCAGTATTTT. The V and J genes are TRBV5-1 and TRBJ2-3; TRBD1 matches 7 bases. The CDR3 runs 14 residues. Germline CDR1 and CDR2: SGHRS and YFSETQ.

V gene TRBV5-1 combines with J gene TRBJ2-7; TRBD2 matches at 7 bases. This CDR3 is built from 15 residues. Germline trimming cut 3 bases from V and 2 bases from J; bases unmatched to any gene: 8. Germline V lookup: CDR1 SGHRS, CDR2 YFSETQ. CDR3 amino acids: CASSSTGGNTYEQYF. CDR3 coding DNA: TGCGCCAGCAGCTCCACGGGGGGTAATACCTACGAGCAGTACTTC.

There are a few counts of this clonotype. The rearrangement uses TRBV9 and TRBJ2-1; TRBD1 matches at 8 bases. CDR3 length: 15 amino acids. Germline CDR1 is SGDLS and CDR2 is YYNGEE. Germline trimming cut 0 bases from V and 3 bases from J; bases unmatched to any gene: 2. The CDR3 region has the DNA TGTGCCAGCAGCGTAGTTGACAGGGGCTACAATGAGCAGTTCTTC. Protein sequence: CASSVVDRGYNEQFF.

This clonotype was detected a few times. V and J are TRBV6-6 and TRBJ1-5; possibly TRBD1 for D (5 bases). CDR1 and CDR2 (germline): MNHNY, SVGAGI (reference sequence). This CDR3 region has 14 residues. Trimming cost V 4 bases and J 3 bases, with 10 bases left between them. CDR3 amino acids: CASSSRGDNQPQHF. The CDR3 DNA is TGTGCCAGCAGTTCACGGGGGGACAATCAGCCCCAGCATTTT.